The 24 T cell receptor beta chains below were found in one sample sequenced in a study of blood T cell repertoires in COVID-19. Some clones are missing from TCRdb's copy, which holds only in-frame ones; the method was immunoSEQ multiplex PCR. The table includes approximately 100,000 clones, approximately 81% detected once. The sequenced material came from peripheral blood. The receptors were gathered from a woman aged 70-85 years with acute or convalescent COVID-19.

In DNA form, the CDR3 reads TGCGCCAGCAGCCAAGGTCGGCACAGACTAAACACTGAAGCTTTCTTT. Translated, it gives CASSQGRHRLNTEAFF. The chain combines TRBV4-3 with TRBJ1-1; D gene unclear. This CDR3 spans 16 amino acids. In germline, CDR1 is LGHNA, CDR2 YSLEER. V was trimmed by 1 base and J by 2 bases, leaving 14 bases between them.

The CDR3 here is CASSVELAIFDEQFF. CDR3 coding DNA: TGTGCCAGCAGTGTGGAACTAGCGATATTCGATGAGCAGTTCTTC. The chain recombines TRBV2 with TRBJ2-1; 7 nucleotides agree with TRBD2. CDR1 and CDR2 from the germline V gene are SNHLY and FYNNEI. V dropped 4 bases and J dropped 8; count of bases not matched to a gene: 11. The CDR3 is made up of 15 amino acids.

The V gene is TRBV28, the J gene TRBJ2-3; 8 positions match TRBD2. The CDR3 extends over 18 amino acids. V lost 3 bases to trimming and J lost 4 bases; unmatched junction nucleotides: 15. CDR1 and CDR2 from the germline V gene are MDHEN and SYDVKM. CDR3 loop: CASSLPKSSSGWADTQYF. Here the CDR3 DNA reads TGTGCCAGCAGTTTGCCTAAATCCTCTAGCGGGTGGGCAGATACGCAGTATTTT.

This clone has only one observation. This chain joins TRBV5-4 and TRBJ2-7, with a weak D call TRBD2 (7 bases). This CDR3 spans 14 amino acids. Trimming pared 10 bases from V and 4 bases from J, leaving 21 bases between. The germline V gene has CDR1 SGHNT and CDR2 YYREEE (reference sequence). The CDR3 region is CAPLVGGASYEQYV. CDR3 DNA sequence: TGTGCCCCGCTAGTGGGGGGGGCCTCTTACGAGCAGTACGTC.

The V and J genes are TRBV13 and TRBJ2-3; TRBD1 agrees at 7 bases. V shed 4 bases and J 5 bases; nucleotides not matched to a gene: 15. Germline CDR1 PRHDT, CDR2 FYEKMQ (reference sequence). This CDR3 is built from 17 residues. CDR3 sequence: CASSSVLFGTAVDTQYF. The DNA of the CDR3 is TGTGCCAGCAGCTCCGTCCTTTTTGGGACAGCTGTAGATACGCAGTATTTT.

V gene TRBV11-3 combines with J gene TRBJ2-7; 8 bases align to TRBD1. Germline CDR1 reads SGHNT; CDR2 reads YENEEA. The CDR3 contains 14 residues. Trimming took 3 bases from V and 3 from J; bases not matched to a gene: 4. The CDR3 is CASSFSTGDYEQYV. CDR3 nucleotide sequence: TGTGCCAGCAGCTTCTCGACAGGGGACTACGAGCAGTACGTC.

The chain links TRBV6-5 to TRBJ2-7; the D gene is possibly TRBD2 (5 bases). The CDR3 is 13 residues long. Trimming took off 10 bases at V and 0 bases at J, with 13 bases between the two ends. Germline V CDR1 and CDR2: MNHEY, SVGAGI. In DNA form, the CDR3 reads TGTGCCACCCGAGGGTCGACCTCCTACGAGCAGTACGTC. It encodes CATRGSTSYEQYV.

The chain carries TRBV5-6 and TRBJ2-7; 14 bases agree with TRBD2. The CDR3 extends over 16 amino acids. Germline V gene lookup returns CDR1 SGHDT and CDR2 YYEEEE. J gave up 6 bases and V 3 bases, and 8 bases lay outside the gene matches. CDR3 DNA: TGTGCCAGCAGCTCAATAGGACTAGCGGGAGGACGCGAGCAGTACGTC. Translating it yields CASSSIGLAGGREQYV.

This chain links TRBV6-2 or TRBV6-3 with TRBJ2-7; tentative D call: TRBD2 (6 bases). Germline CDR1 reads MNHEY; CDR2 reads SVGEGT. V dropped 6 bases and J dropped 4 bases, with 16 bases sitting between them. This CDR3 has 14 residues. The CDR3 loop reads CASSPAGPSYEQYV. CDR3 in DNA: TGTGCCAGCAGCCCCGCGGGACCCTCTTACGAGCAGTACGTC.

The V call is TRBV28, the J call TRBJ1-2; 9 bases align to TRBD1. Germline CDR1 and CDR2: MDHEN and SYDVKM. V shed 9 bases, J shed 7 bases, and the junction held 9 bases outside the gene matches. The CDR3 loop spans 13 amino acids. CDR3 sequence: CASFRDRASGYTF. CDR3 nucleotides: TGTGCCAGTTTCCGGGACAGGGCATCTGGCTACACCTTC.

This clone occurred a few times. The J gene is TRBJ2-7, the V gene TRBV2, with D maybe TRBD1 (5 bases). In germline, CDR1 is SNHLY, CDR2 FYNNEI. Trimming took 5 bases from V and 12 from J, leaving 5 bases between them. There are 8 residues in the CDR3. The CDR3 coding sequence is TGTGCCAGCAGTACAGGGTACGTC. Translating it yields CASSTGYV.

This clone was observed a few times. Other DNA sequences within the sample encode an identical CDR3. The chain uses TRBV3-1 (or the pseudogene TRBV3-2) and TRBJ1-5; D gene unclear. The V end lost 1 base, the J end lost 9 bases, and 7 bases lay between the germline ends. The CDR3 runs to 12 residues. Germline CDR1 is LGHDT and CDR2 is YNNKEL (reference sequence). This CDR3 is CASSQASGPQHF. DNA for the CDR3: TGTGCCAGCAGCCAAGCCTCGGGGCCCCAGCATTTT.

The chain recombines TRBV30 with TRBJ2-4, with D unresolved. Germline V gene lookup returns CDR1 GTSNPN and CDR2 SVGIG (reference sequence). V was clipped by 2 bases and J by 5 bases, with 7 bases between them. CDR3 length: 12 residues. This CDR3 reads CAWSIGENIQYF. The CDR3 coding sequence is TGTGCCTGGAGTATCGGAGAAAACATTCAGTACTTC.

The J gene is TRBJ1-4, the V gene TRBV6-5; no firm D call. V lost 7 bases, J lost 5 bases, and 5 bases lay in between. Germline V lookup: CDR1 MNHEY, CDR2 SVGAGI. This CDR3 contains 11 residues. Here the CDR3 DNA reads TGTGCCAGCACCCCAAATGAAAAACTGTTTTTT. Translated: CASTPNEKLFF.

CDR3 in amino acids: CASSSRPRGSSYGYTF. The CDR3 nucleotides are TGTGCCAGCAGCTCACGACCCCGGGGGTCCAGCTATGGCTACACCTTC. This chain joins TRBV7-2 and TRBJ1-2; TRBD1 is a possible D gene (5 bases). Trimming cost V 4 bases and J 4 bases, with 19 bases left between them. The CDR3 contains 16 residues. Germline CDR1 SGHTA, CDR2 FQGNSA.

The chain links TRBV6-5 to TRBJ2-1; a weak D match, TRBD2 (5 bases). This CDR3 region has 15 residues. CDR1 is MNHEY, CDR2 SVGAGI, per germline. The V gene lost 6 bases and the J gene lost 4 bases, with 16 bases spanning the gap. This CDR3 reads CASSPPTGLYNEQFF. The CDR3 DNA reads as TGTGCCAGCAGCCCGCCGACCGGACTTTACAATGAGCAGTTCTTC.

J is TRBJ1-1 and V is TRBV5-1; TRBD1 is a possible D gene (6 bases). V was pared by 3 bases and J by 2 bases, with 11 bases between. The CDR3 covers 14 residues. CDR1 SGHRS and CDR2 YFSETQ come from the germline V gene. The CDR3 here is CASSSGQINTEAFF. The CDR3 nucleotides are TGCGCCAGCAGCTCAGGACAGATTAACACTGAAGCTTTCTTT.

The chain uses TRBV18 and TRBJ2-1; unclear D gene. The CDR3 loop spans 13 amino acids. Looked up from germline, CDR1 is KGHSH and CDR2 is LQKENI. V was trimmed by 6 bases and J by 10 bases, leaving 16 bases between them. The CDR3 sequence is CASSLTQAKEQFF. CDR3 coding DNA: TGTGCCAGCTCGTTGACCCAAGCGAAGGAGCAGTTCTTC.

This clone has a single count. V and J are TRBV11-2 and TRBJ2-2, with D tentatively TRBD1 (6 bases). This CDR3 comprises 16 residues. The germline V gene encodes CDR1 SGHAT and CDR2 FQNNGV. Trimming took 2 bases from V and 4 from J, leaving 14 bases between them. The CDR3: CASSLNRVVGTGELFF. The CDR3 DNA reads as TGTGCCAGCAGCTTAAACAGGGTGGTGGGCACCGGGGAGCTGTTTTTT.

The rearrangement uses TRBV19 and TRBJ1-1; 8 bases are a match to TRBD1. In germline, CDR1 is LNHDA, CDR2 SQIVND (reference sequence). The CDR3 sequence is 16 residues long. V lost 2 bases and J lost 1; bases outside the gene matches: 6. CDR3 in amino acids: CASSIRPTGGNTEAFF. The CDR3 DNA follows: TGTGCCAGTAGTATAAGGCCAACAGGGGGGAACACTGAAGCTTTCTTT.

The rearrangement uses TRBV7-9 and TRBJ1-1; TRBD1 aligns across 8 bases. Trimming cost V 5 bases and J 4 bases; bases outside gene matches: 9. The CDR3 spans 15 residues. The V gene's germline CDR1 is SEHNR and CDR2 FQNEAQ (reference sequence). The CDR3 reads CASSPTGDRGTEAFF. The CDR3 DNA follows: TGTGCCAGCAGCCCTACCGGCGACAGGGGCACTGAAGCTTTCTTT.

The chain links TRBV5-8 to TRBJ1-6; 8 positions match TRBD1. The V gene end was trimmed by 0 bases and the J gene end by 4 bases; junction bases not matched to a gene: 9. This CDR3 region has 18 residues. Germline V gene data show CDR1 as SGHTS and CDR2 as YDEGEE. Written as DNA, the CDR3 is TGTGCCAGCAGCTTGGTTAGGGCAGGGGGCGAATATAATTCACCCCTCCACTTT. Translation: CASSLVRAGGEYNSPLHF.

The CDR3, as DNA: TGTGCCAGCAGTGAAGTTGGGACAGGGGGCTATGGCTACACCTTC. It encodes CASSEVGTGGYGYTF. The V and J genes are TRBV6-1 and TRBJ1-2, with TRBD1 matching over 11 bases. Germline V gene data show CDR1 as MNHNS and CDR2 as SASEGT. The length of the CDR3 is 15 residues. The ends lost 1 base at V and 4 bases at J; junction bases unmatched: 2.

This clone came up a few times. The CDR3 is CASSLVAGVGETQYF. CDR3 bases: TGTGCCAGCAGCTTAGTAGCGGGAGTCGGCGAGACCCAGTACTTC. The chain carries TRBV7-9 and TRBJ2-5; 9 nucleotides align to TRBD2. Germline CDR1 and CDR2: SEHNR and FQNEAQ (reference sequence). This CDR3 is built from 15 residues. The V and J ends lost 1 base and 5 bases, in that order; junction bases with no gene match: 5.